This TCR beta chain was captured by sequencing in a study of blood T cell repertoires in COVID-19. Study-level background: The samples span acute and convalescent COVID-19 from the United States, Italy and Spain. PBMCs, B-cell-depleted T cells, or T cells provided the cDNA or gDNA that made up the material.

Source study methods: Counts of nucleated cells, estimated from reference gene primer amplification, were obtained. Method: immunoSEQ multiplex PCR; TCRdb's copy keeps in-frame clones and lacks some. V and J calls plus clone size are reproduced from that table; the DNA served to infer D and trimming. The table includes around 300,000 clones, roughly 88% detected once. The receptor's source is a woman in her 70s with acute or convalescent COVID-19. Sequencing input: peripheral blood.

The CDR3 region is CASSPGQGASSSYNEQFF. The CDR3 DNA follows: TGTGCCAGCAGCCCGGGACAGGGGGCGTCTAGCTCCTACAATGAGCAGTTCTTC. The chain uses TRBV2 and TRBJ2-1; 12 positions agree with TRBD1. CDR3 size: 18 residues. V was clipped by 6 bases and J by 0 bases; unmatched bases: 9. CDR1 is SNHLY and CDR2 is FYNNEI in the germline V gene.